This T cell receptor beta chain was profiled in a study of blood T cell repertoires in COVID-19. In the study overall: The study drew acute and convalescent COVID-19 samples from the United States, Italy and Spain. From T cells, B-cell-depleted T cells, or PBMCs came the material, which was cDNA or gDNA.

Original handling: The assay estimated nucleated cells by amplifying reference gene primers. Sequencing was performed with immunoSEQ multiplex PCR; in TCRdb, only in-frame clones are kept and a portion is missing. V and J calls and clone size follow that table, whereas D and trimming were derived from the DNA. The table has approximately 170,000 clones, approximately 85% seen once. This receptor was obtained from a man between 60 and 75 years old who had recovered from COVID-19. Sequencing was performed on peripheral blood.

DNA of the CDR3: TGTGCCAGCAGCAGGGACAGGGCAACCTATAATTCACCCCTCCACTTT. This gives the protein CASSRDRATYNSPLHF. This sequence joins TRBV5-6 and TRBJ1-6; 9 bases are a match to TRBD1. CDR3 length equals 16 residues. V was clipped by 4 bases and J by 2 bases; unmatched bases: 4. Looked up from germline, CDR1 is SGHDT and CDR2 is YYEEEE.